This entry lists 14 T cell receptor beta chains sequenced from one sample in a study of Ad26.COV2.S vaccination and SARS-CoV-2 variants. This table comes from immunoSEQ multiplex PCR, and its TCRdb copy is limited to in-frame clones, with some not included. The table lists 300,000 to 350,000 clones, around 89% of them singletons. Treatment specified: roughly 18 received Ad26.COV2.S at low or high dose, single or two shots; 5 received placebo; per-sample allocation not given. Material that was analyzed had been drawn on day 63 after the first vaccine or placebo injection. Sequenced material: peripheral blood, taken in a trial of Ad26.COV2.S vaccine versus placebo. The receptor source for this set is a person aged 18-60 years who received the Ad26.COV2.S COVID-19 vaccine or a placebo.

V usage is TRBV6-4 and J usage is TRBJ2-3, with 9 bases aligning to TRBD1. Germline V gene data show CDR1 as MRHNA and CDR2 as SNTAGT. V dropped 5 bases and J dropped 2; count of bases not matched to a gene: 8. The CDR3 length is 16 residues. CDR3 sequence reads: CASSPTTGGYTDTQYF. Here the CDR3 DNA reads TGTGCCAGCAGTCCCACGACAGGGGGGTACACAGATACGCAGTATTTT.

This sequence joins TRBV6-2 or TRBV6-3 and TRBJ2-7, with TRBD1 identical over 7 bases. The CDR3 covers 16 residues. Germline lookup yields CDR1 MNHEY and CDR2 SVGEGT. V was clipped by 6 bases and J by 2 bases; unmatched bases: 13. CDR3 nucleotide sequence: TGTGCCAGCAGCCCAGTACAGGGGACCGACACCTACGAGCAGTACTTC. Its protein product is CASSPVQGTDTYEQYF.

The gene calls are TRBV6-2 or TRBV6-3 and TRBJ2-4; 8 bases match TRBD2. Germline V gene lookup returns CDR1 MNHEY and CDR2 SVGEGT. This CDR3 is 16 amino acids long. V lost 6 bases to trimming and J lost 0 bases; unmatched junction nucleotides: 7. In DNA, the CDR3 is TGTGCCAGCAGCCAAGCGGGAGTATCAGCCAAAAACATTCAGTACTTC. Its protein is CASSQAGVSAKNIQYF.

The V and J genes are TRBV6-2 or TRBV6-3 and TRBJ2-2; D not certain. Germline V gene sequence: CDR1 MNHEY, CDR2 SVGEGT. Trimming pared 0 bases from V and 4 bases from J, leaving 15 bases between. The CDR3 length is 17 residues. CDR3 loop: CASSYSISRVSTGELFF. CDR3 bases: TGTGCCAGCAGTTACTCGATATCCCGGGTGAGCACCGGGGAGCTGTTTTTT.

CDR3 amino acids: CASSLVYAGNYEQYF. The DNA of the CDR3 is TGTGCCAGCAGCTTAGTGTACGCGGGGAACTACGAGCAGTACTTC. This rearrangement joins TRBV7-2 to TRBJ2-7; TRBD2 is a possible D gene (6 bases). The CDR3 runs 15 residues. V was cut by 1 base and J by 3 bases, with 13 bases left in between. Per the germline V gene, CDR1 is SGHTA and CDR2 is FQGNSA.

The rearrangement uses TRBV6-2 or TRBV6-3 and TRBJ2-1; a weak D match, TRBD1 (6 bases). The CDR3 runs 16 residues. Per germline, CDR1 MNHEY and CDR2 SVGEGT. V lost 5 bases and J lost 9, with 23 bases in between. CDR3 sequence: CASSLGARWPKGEQFF. In nucleotides, the CDR3 is TGTGCCAGCAGTCTGGGGGCACGGTGGCCTAAGGGTGAGCAGTTCTTC.

In its sample, this clone was seen once. The rearrangement links TRBV7-2 to TRBJ1-1; no firm D call. The V gene lost 4 bases and the J gene lost 1 base, with 10 bases spanning the gap. The germline gives CDR1 SGHTA, CDR2 FQGNSA. The length of the CDR3 is 14 residues. CDR3 DNA: TGTGCCAGCAGCTCCCGGTATGGGAACACTGAAGCTTTCTTT. The encoded protein is CASSSRYGNTEAFF.

The chain is built from TRBV7-2 and TRBJ2-7; 7 positions agree with TRBD1. V lost 4 bases, J lost 2 bases, and 11 bases stayed unmatched. CDR1 and CDR2 from the germline V gene are SGHTA and FQGNSA. CDR3 size: 16 residues. CDR3 protein: CASSSTGSVKPYEQYF. The DNA for the CDR3 is TGTGCCAGCAGCTCGACAGGGTCGGTTAAGCCCTACGAGCAGTACTTC.

V and J are TRBV13 and TRBJ2-2, with D tentatively TRBD1 (5 bases). Germline V gene data show CDR1 as PRHDT and CDR2 as FYEKMQ (reference sequence). V lost 7 bases and J lost 4, with 10 bases in between. The CDR3 sequence is 13 residues long. The CDR3 reads CASNSRVTGELFF. The DNA of the CDR3 is TGTGCCAGCAACTCCAGGGTCACCGGGGAGCTGTTTTTT.

The rearrangement links TRBV11-1 to TRBJ1-2; perhaps TRBD1 as D (5 bases). Germline lookup yields CDR1 SGHAT and CDR2 FQDESV (reference sequence). This CDR3 comprises 13 residues. Trimming took 4 bases from V and 13 from J, leaving 19 bases between them. CDR3 region: CASSSELRATVTF. DNA for the CDR3: TGTGCCAGCAGCTCAGAACTCAGGGCTACCGTCACCTTC.

V gene TRBV5-1 combines with J gene TRBJ2-1; TRBD1 aligns across 9 bases. CDR1 and CDR2 (germline): SGHRS, YFSETQ. The CDR3 is 16 amino acids. V shed 0 bases and J 4 bases; nucleotides not matched to a gene: 5. CDR3 sequence reads: CASSLGGGQGYNEQFF. Written as DNA, the CDR3 is TGCGCCAGCAGCTTGGGAGGGGGACAGGGTTACAATGAGCAGTTCTTC.

The chain has TRBV7-2 and TRBJ1-5; 7 bases align to TRBD1. With V trimmed by 4 bases and J by 5 bases, 11 bases remained unmatched. The CDR3 contains 16 residues. The germline V gene has CDR1 SGHTA and CDR2 FQGNSA. This CDR3 reads CASSSNRGKRDQPQHF. The CDR3 nucleotides are TGTGCCAGCAGCTCAAACAGGGGAAAAAGGGATCAGCCCCAGCATTTT. Full variable domain (missing parts from reference TRBV7-2 and TRBJ1-5): GAGVSQSPSNKVTEKGKDVELRCDPISGHTALYWYRQSLGQGLEFLIYFQGNSAPDKSGLPSDRFSAERTGGSVSTLTIQRTQQEDSAVYLCASSSNRGKRDQPQHFGDGTRLSIL.

The J gene is TRBJ2-1, the V gene TRBV7-2; no clear D gene. Germline values: CDR1 SGHTA, CDR2 FQGNSA. The CDR3 has 13 residues. The V gene lost 6 bases and the J gene lost 5 bases, with 11 bases spanning the gap. The CDR3 loop reads CASRRNEDNEQFF. In DNA form, the CDR3 reads TGTGCCAGCAGGAGGAACGAGGACAATGAGCAGTTCTTC.

This chain joins TRBV7-9 and TRBJ2-2; TRBD1 matches 11 bases. The germline V gene has CDR1 SEHNR and CDR2 FQNEAQ (reference sequence). V trimming: 6 bases; J trimming: 5 bases; junction bases outside the gene matches: 5. The CDR3 length is 15 residues. The CDR3 reads CASSQGTGGTGELFF. CDR3 sequence (DNA): TGTGCCAGCAGTCAAGGGACAGGGGGAACCGGGGAGCTGTTTTTT.